The text below deals with one T cell receptor beta chain. Its antigen is still unknown. This specimen belongs to a study of cytomegalovirus exposure and HLA in healthy donors. The protocol was immunoSEQ multiplex PCR, while the TCRdb copy is restricted to in-frame clones and leaves out a portion. The sample comprises over 110,000 clones, more than 75% of which are singletons, and 7.5% to 9% rests with the top ten. The CDR3 is made up of 14 amino acids. Between the trimmed V and J ends, which lost 4 bases and 3 bases, there was a span of 12 bases. CDR1 is SGHRS, CDR2 YFSETQ, per germline. Whole-study results and caveats: In vitro work confirmed that three CMV-associated chains recognize CMV antigens. Among TCR sequences, most were rare, though some public TCRs appeared in many donors.

The sequencing input was PBMCs. The rearrangement links TRBV5-1 to TRBJ2-3; D unclear. The clonotype originates from a man aged 18 to 30 in good health and CMV-seropositive. The CDR3 bases are TGCGCCAGCAGCCTCTCGGAGCCAACAGATACGCAGTATTTT. Its protein product is CASSLSEPTDTQYF.